This T cell receptor (beta chain) was profiled in a study of T cell repertoires in cytomegalovirus infection. Trimming removed 5 bases from V and 9 bases from J, with 17 bases in between. The CDR3 sequence is 15 residues long. One entry per CDR3 protein, called by TCRdb with MiXCR from the reads. Among under 500,000 distinct CDR3 sequences listed, approximately 46% were seen once. This clonotype has just a few counts. What it binds is unknown. This sample comprised cultured PBMCs, obtained from culture after CMV antigen stimulation. This TCR came from a human donor in good health (CMV status not recorded). Some clones in this sample may be carry-over from other donors' samples. The rearrangement uses TRBV12-3 or TRBV12-4 and TRBJ1-6; D possibly corresponds to TRBD1 (5 bases). The CDR3 DNA reads as TGTGCCAGCAGTCCTCAACAGGACCTAGGTTCACCCCTCCACTTT. It is translated as CASSPQQDLGSPLHF.